The source of this T cell receptor beta chain is a study of vaccination effects on CD4 cells after COVID-19. Study information: It was two doses of either the BNT162b2 or mRNA-1273 vaccine that participants received.

CD4+ T cells specific for antigen were expanded with viral peptide pools by the ViraFEST assay before sequencing. CD4+ T cells were isolated after roughly nine days of culture. The person had PCR-confirmed SARS-CoV-2 infection between March and December 2020. Half of the medium was exchanged for IL-2 medium on both days 3 and 7. A remark on this clone: Its antigen is still unknown.

Germline V gene data show CDR1 as LNHDA and CDR2 as SQIVND (reference sequence). With 4 bases clipped from V and 4 bases from J, the junction kept 3 bases outside the gene matches. CDR3 length: 15 residues. Sequencing used immunoSEQ multiplex PCR; TCRdb keeps in-frame clones, though not all of them. The sample includes about 26,000 clones, about four fifths of them seen just once. The receptor was isolated from a human donor who had a prior SARS-CoV-2 infection. The material was CD4+ T cells from PBMCs cultured with HCoV-NL63 spike peptides, obtained before COVID-19 vaccination. V gene TRBV19 combines with J gene TRBJ2-6; 8 nucleotides line up with TRBD1. CDR3 sequence (DNA): TGTGCCAGTAGTAGGACAGGGACCGGGGCCAACGTCCTGACTTTC. Its translation is CASSRTGTGANVLTF.